The clone carrying this T cell receptor (beta chain) was detected a few times. The V gene lost 3 bases and the J gene lost 4 bases, with 15 bases spanning the gap. There are 15 residues in the CDR3. Per the germline V gene, CDR1 is MDHEN and CDR2 is SYDVKM. These data originate in a study of blood T cell repertoires in COVID-19. Authors' methods: Counts of nucleated cells, estimated from reference gene primer amplification, were obtained. Here immunoSEQ multiplex PCR was the method, and the copy in TCRdb shows in-frame clones only, minus some. The D gene and trimming were derived from the DNA, and the V and J assignments and clone size from that table. The data show approximately 220,000 clones, over 70% seen once.

This TCR was sampled from a man between 40 and 49 years old with acute or convalescent COVID-19. The V and J genes are TRBV28 and TRBJ1-2; no clear D. Sequenced: peripheral blood. The chain's CDR3 is CASSFHSTRIYGYTF. The CDR3 DNA sequence: TGTGCCAGCAGTTTTCACAGCACCAGAATCTATGGCTACACCTTC.